A selection of T cell receptor beta chains follows, all from one sample in a study of blood T cell repertoires in COVID-19. Here immunoSEQ multiplex PCR was the method, and the copy in TCRdb shows in-frame clones only, minus some. This sample carries 190,000 or so clones, roughly 90% of them seen once, and the ten largest clones take about 9.3%. Sequencing used PBMCs or T cells enriched from blood (not recorded which). These receptors were collected from a man between 18 and 29 years old with acute COVID-19. The CDR3 runs from the conserved cysteine through the conserved F or W. A D gene is named only where the DNA matches it firmly. Size tells how often a clone was seen (once, few, many) or the class of an expanded clone, and some rows leave it out.

CDR3nt: TGTGCCTGGAGTAGGAAGGGGCTATTCAATCAGCCCCAGCATTTT
CDR3aa: CAWSRKGLFNQPQHF
v_gene: TRBV30
d_gene: .
abundance: .
j_gene: TRBJ1-5

CDR3nt: TGTGCCAGCAGCCAAGGAGCGCTGACTAGCACAGATACGCAGTATTTT
CDR3aa: CASSQGALTSTDTQYF
v_gene: TRBV4-2
d_gene: .
abundance: .
j_gene: TRBJ2-3

CDR3nt: TGTGCCAGCAGTCACAGGTCGAACACCGGGGAGCTGTTTTTT
CDR3aa: CASSHRSNTGELFF
v_gene: TRBV2
d_gene: .
abundance: .
j_gene: TRBJ2-2

CDR3nt: TGTGCCAGCAGTTTCCAATGGGGGGAAGGGAGCAATGAGCAGTTCTTC
CDR3aa: CASSFQWGEGSNEQFF
v_gene: TRBV28
d_gene: .
abundance: .
j_gene: TRBJ2-1

CDR3nt: TGTGCCAGCAGCGGAAGGACAGGGCTCATATCTCCACCGTACTTC
CDR3aa: CASSGRTGLISPPYF
v_gene: TRBV5-6
d_gene: TRBD1
abundance: once
j_gene: TRBJ2-7

CDR3nt: TGTGCCAGCAGTGCAGCGGGGCTCTACGAGCAGTACTTC
CDR3aa: CASSAAGLYEQYF
v_gene: TRBV2
d_gene: TRBD2
abundance: .
j_gene: TRBJ2-7

CDR3nt: TGTGCCATCAGTGAGGCGGAGGGTGTAGCTCAGCCCCAGCATTTT
CDR3aa: CAISEAEGVAQPQHF
v_gene: TRBV10-3
d_gene: .
abundance: .
j_gene: TRBJ1-5

CDR3nt: TGTGCCAGCAGCCAAGGCGGGGCGCAATCCTACGAGCAGTACTTC
CDR3aa: CASSQGGAQSYEQYF
v_gene: TRBV3-1/TRBV3-2
d_gene: .
abundance: .
j_gene: TRBJ2-7

CDR3nt: TGTGCCAGCAGTTTAACGGACAGGAGCGTCTATGGTCTTGGCTACACCTTC
CDR3aa: CASSLTDRSVYGLGYTF
v_gene: TRBV28
d_gene: TRBD1
abundance: .
j_gene: TRBJ1-2

CDR3nt: TGTGCCAGCAGTCCCGAGGGGGTGTGGAACACTGAAGCTTTCTTT
CDR3aa: CASSPEGVWNTEAFF
v_gene: TRBV2
d_gene: .
abundance: .
j_gene: TRBJ1-1

CDR3nt: TGCGCCAGCAGCTCAGGGAACGGTCATTCACCCCTCCACTTT
CDR3aa: CASSSGNGHSPLHF
v_gene: TRBV5-1
d_gene: .
abundance: .
j_gene: TRBJ1-6

CDR3nt: TGCGCCAGCAGCCAAGGTCCAGGGGGCGCCGAGACCCAGTACTTC
CDR3aa: CASSQGPGGAETQYF
v_gene: TRBV4-1
d_gene: TRBD1
abundance: .
j_gene: TRBJ2-5

CDR3nt: TGCGCCAGCAGCCAAGATCGTGAGGAACGTTACGAGCAGTACTTC
CDR3aa: CASSQDREERYEQYF
v_gene: TRBV4-1
d_gene: .
abundance: .
j_gene: TRBJ2-7

CDR3nt: TGTGCCAGCTCACCAGCAGGGAGGAATTCACCCCTCCACTTT
CDR3aa: CASSPAGRNSPLHF
v_gene: TRBV18
d_gene: .
abundance: .
j_gene: TRBJ1-6

CDR3nt: TGTGCCAGCAGTTTGGGGCAGGGGGGAACTGAAGCTTTCTTT
CDR3aa: CASSLGQGGTEAFF
v_gene: TRBV28
d_gene: TRBD1
abundance: once
j_gene: TRBJ1-1

CDR3nt: TGCGCCAGCAGCCCCGACGGGTTCTCCGGGACAGGGGGAGTGGAGCAGTACTTC
CDR3aa: CASSPDGFSGTGGVEQYF
v_gene: TRBV4-1
d_gene: TRBD1
abundance: .
j_gene: TRBJ2-7

CDR3nt: TGTGCCAGCAGTGAATGGGCGGGAGTTGGAAATGAGCAGTTCTTC
CDR3aa: CASSEWAGVGNEQFF
v_gene: TRBV25-1
d_gene: TRBD2
abundance: .
j_gene: TRBJ2-1

CDR3nt: TGTGCCAGCAGTTTAGGAGAAATAGACAATGAGCAGTTCTTC
CDR3aa: CASSLGEIDNEQFF
v_gene: TRBV7-3
d_gene: .
abundance: .
j_gene: TRBJ2-1

CDR3nt: TGTGCCTGGGCAGTCACAGGAAGGGTCTATGAGCAGTTCTTC
CDR3aa: CAWAVTGRVYEQFF
v_gene: TRBV30
d_gene: .
abundance: few
j_gene: TRBJ2-1

CDR3nt: TGTGCCAGCAGTGATGGGGGGGGCTACACCTTC
CDR3aa: CASSDGGGYTF
v_gene: TRBV25-1
d_gene: .
abundance: .
j_gene: TRBJ1-2

CDR3nt: TGTGCCAGCAGCCAAACCGGGGGCAATCAGCCCCAGCATTTT
CDR3aa: CASSQTGGNQPQHF
v_gene: TRBV3-1/TRBV3-2
d_gene: .
abundance: .
j_gene: TRBJ1-5

CDR3nt: TGTGCCAGTAGTCCGGGACAGGGGGCTGCCTATGGCTACACCTTC
CDR3aa: CASSPGQGAAYGYTF
v_gene: TRBV19
d_gene: TRBD1
abundance: once
j_gene: TRBJ1-2

CDR3nt: TGTGCCAGCAGTTACTCGGCTCAGGGGATATCCTACGAGCAGTACTTC
CDR3aa: CASSYSAQGISYEQYF
v_gene: TRBV6-5
d_gene: .
abundance: .
j_gene: TRBJ2-7

CDR3nt: TGCAGCGTTGAGGCTCCAGAGGACTCGGAGCTGTTTTTT
CDR3aa: CSVEAPEDSELFF
v_gene: TRBV29-1
d_gene: .
abundance: .
j_gene: TRBJ2-2

CDR3nt: TGTGCCAGCAGCTTAGGACGGAGCTCTGGAAACACCATATATTTT
CDR3aa: CASSLGRSSGNTIYF
v_gene: TRBV9
d_gene: .
abundance: .
j_gene: TRBJ1-3

CDR3nt: TGCGCCAGCAGCCAAGAGCGGACAGGGGGAGCCTACGAGCAGTACTTC
CDR3aa: CASSQERTGGAYEQYF
v_gene: TRBV4-1
d_gene: TRBD1
abundance: .
j_gene: TRBJ2-7

CDR3nt: TGCGCCAGCAGCCAAGAGGGGCCGGGACAGACCTCTGGAAACACCATATATTTT
CDR3aa: CASSQEGPGQTSGNTIYF
v_gene: TRBV4-3
d_gene: TRBD1
abundance: few
j_gene: TRBJ1-3

CDR3nt: TGCAGCGTTGAATCGGGGGACTTGCGGGGAGCAGGTGAGCAGTTCTTC
CDR3aa: CSVESGDLRGAGEQFF
v_gene: TRBV29-1
d_gene: .
abundance: .
j_gene: TRBJ2-1

CDR3nt: TGCGCCAGCAGCGGGGTCTCCTACAATGAGCAGTTCTTC
CDR3aa: CASSGVSYNEQFF
v_gene: TRBV10-2
d_gene: .
abundance: .
j_gene: TRBJ2-1

CDR3nt: TGCGCCAGCAGCCAAGATCTCGGACAGGGAGAGGAGACCCAGTACTTC
CDR3aa: CASSQDLGQGEETQYF
v_gene: TRBV4-1
d_gene: TRBD1
abundance: .
j_gene: TRBJ2-5

CDR3nt: TGTGCCAGCAGTCTAGACAGGGGGCTTTCAACTAATGAAAAACTGTTTTTT
CDR3aa: CASSLDRGLSTNEKLFF
v_gene: TRBV7-8
d_gene: TRBD1
abundance: .
j_gene: TRBJ1-4

CDR3nt: TGTGCCAGCAGTTACTCGGGGACAGCCCGTGGCTACACCTTC
CDR3aa: CASSYSGTARGYTF
v_gene: TRBV6-5
d_gene: TRBD1
abundance: .
j_gene: TRBJ1-2

CDR3nt: TGTGCCAGCAGTACAAAGGGAGGCTACGAGCAGTACTTC
CDR3aa: CASSTKGGYEQYF
v_gene: TRBV12-3/TRBV12-4
d_gene: .
abundance: .
j_gene: TRBJ2-7

CDR3nt: TGTGCCAGCAGTCTACCTACAGGGAATGGAAAGCAGTACTTC
CDR3aa: CASSLPTGNGKQYF
v_gene: TRBV28
d_gene: .
abundance: .
j_gene: TRBJ2-7

CDR3nt: TGCGCCAGCAGCCAAGATCCGGCCAGGCGGGGCACCGGGGAGCTGTTTTTT
CDR3aa: CASSQDPARRGTGELFF
v_gene: TRBV4-3
d_gene: .
abundance: .
j_gene: TRBJ2-2

CDR3nt: TGTGCCAGCAGCTTAGCCGGGGGGCGGAACGGAAACACCATATATTTT
CDR3aa: CASSLAGGRNGNTIYF
v_gene: TRBV7-2
d_gene: .
abundance: .
j_gene: TRBJ1-3

CDR3nt: TGTGCCAGCAGTTACGGGGCGGAAGCAACCTACGAGCAGTACTTC
CDR3aa: CASSYGAEATYEQYF
v_gene: TRBV6-5
d_gene: .
abundance: few
j_gene: TRBJ2-7

CDR3nt: TGTGCCAGTAGTATAGATCACGACAGGGGAGGATATGGCTACACCTTC
CDR3aa: CASSIDHDRGGYGYTF
v_gene: TRBV19
d_gene: TRBD1
abundance: .
j_gene: TRBJ1-2

CDR3nt: TGTGCCAGCAACCGCCTAGCGGGAACCACCGGGGAGCTGTTTTTT
CDR3aa: CASNRLAGTTGELFF
v_gene: TRBV9
d_gene: TRBD2
abundance: .
j_gene: TRBJ2-2

CDR3nt: TGTGCCTGGACACTAATTAGCGGCACTGAAGCTTTCTTT
CDR3aa: CAWTLISGTEAFF
v_gene: TRBV30
d_gene: .
abundance: .
j_gene: TRBJ1-1

CDR3nt: TGTGCCAGCAGCACAAGACATCGGACTAGCGGGAGGTCGGGCGAGCAGTACTTC
CDR3aa: CASSTRHRTSGRSGEQYF
v_gene: TRBV5-8
d_gene: TRBD2
abundance: .
j_gene: TRBJ2-7

CDR3nt: TGTGCCAGCTCACCAACCCTACCTAGCTCTGGGGCCAACGTCCTGACTTTC
CDR3aa: CASSPTLPSSGANVLTF
v_gene: TRBV18
d_gene: .
abundance: .
j_gene: TRBJ2-6

CDR3nt: TGTGCCAGCGCAGGGGGTAGAGATACGCAGTATTTT
CDR3aa: CASAGGRDTQYF
v_gene: TRBV28
d_gene: TRBD1
abundance: once
j_gene: TRBJ2-3

CDR3nt: TGTGCCAGCTCACCAGACAGTAATTACGAGCAGTACTTC
CDR3aa: CASSPDSNYEQYF
v_gene: TRBV18
d_gene: .
abundance: .
j_gene: TRBJ2-7

CDR3nt: TGTGCCAGCAGCCCGGACGGGGGCACAGATACGCAGTATTTT
CDR3aa: CASSPDGGTDTQYF
v_gene: TRBV7-6
d_gene: .
abundance: .
j_gene: TRBJ2-3

CDR3nt: TGCGCCAGCAGCTTCTCCCAGCGGGAGCGTGCAGATACGCAGTATTTT
CDR3aa: CASSFSQRERADTQYF
v_gene: TRBV5-1
d_gene: TRBD2
abundance: .
j_gene: TRBJ2-3

CDR3nt: TGTGCCAGCAGTTATGGCAGAGGCACTGAAGCTTTCTTT
CDR3aa: CASSYGRGTEAFF
v_gene: TRBV6-5
d_gene: .
abundance: .
j_gene: TRBJ1-1

CDR3nt: TGTGCCACCAGTGAATCTGACAGGGGGCCTCTTTATGGCTACACCTTC
CDR3aa: CATSESDRGPLYGYTF
v_gene: TRBV24-1
d_gene: TRBD1
abundance: .
j_gene: TRBJ1-2

CDR3nt: TGTGCCAGCTCACCCACGCGGGGGGCCTCCTACAATGAGCAGTTCTTC
CDR3aa: CASSPTRGASYNEQFF
v_gene: TRBV18
d_gene: TRBD2
abundance: .
j_gene: TRBJ2-1

CDR3nt: TGTGCCAGCAGTTCTGCCGGGACAGGGTCTGACGAGCAGTACTTC
CDR3aa: CASSSAGTGSDEQYF
v_gene: TRBV28
d_gene: TRBD1
abundance: .
j_gene: TRBJ2-7